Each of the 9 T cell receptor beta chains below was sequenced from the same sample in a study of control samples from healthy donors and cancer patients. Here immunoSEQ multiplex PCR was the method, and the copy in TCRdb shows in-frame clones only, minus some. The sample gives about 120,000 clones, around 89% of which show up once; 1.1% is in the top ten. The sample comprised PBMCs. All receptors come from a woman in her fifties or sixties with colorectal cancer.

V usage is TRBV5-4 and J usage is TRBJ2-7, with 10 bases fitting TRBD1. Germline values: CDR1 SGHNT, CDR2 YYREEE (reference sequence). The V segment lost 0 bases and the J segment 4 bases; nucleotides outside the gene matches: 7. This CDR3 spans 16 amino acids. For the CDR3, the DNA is TGTGCCAGCAGCTTGGATCGAGGACAGGGGGTGTACGAGCAGTACTTC. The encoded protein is CASSLDRGQGVYEQYF.

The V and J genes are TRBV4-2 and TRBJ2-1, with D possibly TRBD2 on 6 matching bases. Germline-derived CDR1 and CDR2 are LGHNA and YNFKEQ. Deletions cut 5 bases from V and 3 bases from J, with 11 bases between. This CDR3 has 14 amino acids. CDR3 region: CASSGTGGYNEQFF. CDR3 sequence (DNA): TGTGCCAGCAGCGGGACTGGTGGCTACAATGAGCAGTTCTTC.

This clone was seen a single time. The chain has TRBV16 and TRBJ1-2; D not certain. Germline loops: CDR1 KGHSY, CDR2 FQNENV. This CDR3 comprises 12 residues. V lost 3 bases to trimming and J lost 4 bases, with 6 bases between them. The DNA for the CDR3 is TGTGCCAGCAGCCAGGGCACCTATGGCTACACCTTC. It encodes CASSQGTYGYTF. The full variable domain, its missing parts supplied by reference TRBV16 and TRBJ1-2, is GEEVAQTPKHLVRGEGQKAKLYCAPIKGHSYVFWYQQVLKNEFKFLISFQNENVFDETGMPKERFSAKCLPNSPCSLEIQATKLEDSAVYFCASSQGTYGYTFGSGTRLTVV.

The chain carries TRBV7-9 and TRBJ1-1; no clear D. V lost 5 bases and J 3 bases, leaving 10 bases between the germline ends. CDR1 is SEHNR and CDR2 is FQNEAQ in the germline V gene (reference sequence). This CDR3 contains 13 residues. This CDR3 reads CASSALWDTEAFF. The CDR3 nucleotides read TGTGCCAGCAGCGCGCTCTGGGACACTGAAGCTTTCTTT.

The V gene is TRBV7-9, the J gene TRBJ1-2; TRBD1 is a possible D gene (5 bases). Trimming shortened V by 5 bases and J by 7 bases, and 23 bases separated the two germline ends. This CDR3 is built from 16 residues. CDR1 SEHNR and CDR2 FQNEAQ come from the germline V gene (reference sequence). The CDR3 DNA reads TGTGCCAGCAGCCCTCCCTCAGGGCCAACTATGTCTGGCTACACCTTC. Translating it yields CASSPPSGPTMSGYTF.

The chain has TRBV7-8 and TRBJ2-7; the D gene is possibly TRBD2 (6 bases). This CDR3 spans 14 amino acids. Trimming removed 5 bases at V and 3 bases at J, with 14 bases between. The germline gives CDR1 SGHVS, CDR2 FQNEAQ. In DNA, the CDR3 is TGTGCCAGCAGCCCTAGCCGGGGAGGCTACGAGCAGTACTTC. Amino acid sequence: CASSPSRGGYEQYF.

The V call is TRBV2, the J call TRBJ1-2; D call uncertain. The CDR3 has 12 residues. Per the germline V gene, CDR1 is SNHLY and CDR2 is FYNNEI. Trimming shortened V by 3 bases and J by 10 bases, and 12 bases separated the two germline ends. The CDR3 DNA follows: TGTGCCAGCAGTGATCGGACCTCAATCTACACCTTC. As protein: CASSDRTSIYTF.

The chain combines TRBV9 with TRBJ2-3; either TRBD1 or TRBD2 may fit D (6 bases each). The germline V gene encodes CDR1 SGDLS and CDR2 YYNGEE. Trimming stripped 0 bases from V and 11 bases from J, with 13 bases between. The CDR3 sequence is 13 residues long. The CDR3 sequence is CASSVAEGVKQYF. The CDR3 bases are TGTGCCAGCAGCGTAGCGGAGGGGGTGAAGCAGTATTTT.

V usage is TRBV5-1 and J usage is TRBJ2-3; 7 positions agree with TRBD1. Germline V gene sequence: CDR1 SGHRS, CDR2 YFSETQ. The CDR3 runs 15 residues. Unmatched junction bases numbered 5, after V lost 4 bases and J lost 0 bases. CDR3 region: CASSQTGASTDTQYF. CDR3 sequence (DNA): TGCGCCAGCAGCCAAACAGGGGCTAGCACAGATACGCAGTATTTT.